Listed below are T cell receptor beta chains from one sample, sequenced in a study of T cells in localized non-small cell lung cancer. Sequenced by immunoSEQ multiplex PCR; TCRdb stores in-frame clones only, minus some. The table includes around 100,000 clones, 87% detected once. The specimen was peripheral blood, collected before any cancer treatment. The receptor source for this set is a man aged 35-75 years with stage I squamous cell lung carcinoma. Each CDR3 is given with its conserved first and last residue. D genes are given only for firm matches. Size values are once, few and many counts, or a class for expanded clones, and some rows have none.

V gene	clone size	D gene	J gene	CDR3 protein	CDR3 DNA
TRBV30	-	TRBD1	TRBJ1-4	CAWDRGQYNEKLFF	TGTGCCTGGGACCGGGGACAGTATAATGAAAAACTGTTTTTT
TRBV18	-	TRBD1	TRBJ1-1	CASSLGQGMNTEAFF	TGTGCCAGCTCCCTCGGACAGGGGATGAACACTGAAGCTTTCTTT
TRBV30	-	-	TRBJ1-1	CAEAPRNTEAFF	TGTGCGGAGGCGCCGCGGAACACTGAAGCTTTCTTT
TRBV6-1	-	-	TRBJ2-7	CASEGIRLSYEQYF	TGTGCCAGCGAGGGGATTCGACTCTCCTACGAGCAGTACTTC
TRBV11-2	-	-	TRBJ1-2	CASSLEGYGYTF	TGTGCCAGCAGCTTAGAAGGCTATGGCTACACCTTC
TRBV5-1	-	-	TRBJ2-7	CASTMGGGQYEQYF	TGCGCCAGCACCATGGGAGGGGGCCAATACGAGCAGTACTTC
TRBV7-9	-	-	TRBJ2-3	CASSPAPVADTQYF	TGTGCCAGCAGCCCGGCGCCTGTCGCAGATACGCAGTATTTT
TRBV11-2	-	-	TRBJ1-2	CASSLASQYGYTF	TGTGCCAGCAGCTTAGCCTCACAGTATGGCTACACCTTC
TRBV5-4	once	-	TRBJ2-5	CASGPWGEETQYF	TGTGCCAGCGGCCCATGGGGCGAAGAGACCCAGTACTTC
TRBV18	few	-	TRBJ1-6	CASSPSGDSPLHF	TGTGCCAGCTCACCTTCTGGGGATTCACCCCTCCACTTT
TRBV6-6	-	-	TRBJ2-2	CASSYPGTGELFF	TGTGCCAGCAGTTACCCGGGCACCGGGGAGCTGTTTTTT
TRBV18	once	-	TRBJ2-7	CASSRPGGEQYF	TGTGCCAGCTCAAGACCCGGAGGGGAGCAGTACTTC
TRBV6-1	once	-	TRBJ1-2	CASSLDGHYGYTF	TGTGCCAGCAGCCTGGACGGACACTATGGCTACACCTTC
TRBV5-1	-	-	TRBJ2-6	CASSLTAGANVLTF	TGCGCCAGCAGCTTGACAGCTGGGGCCAACGTCCTGACTTTC
TRBV7-2	-	-	TRBJ1-2	CASSDLPAGLNYGYTF	TGTGCCAGCAGCGACCTACCGGCGGGACTAAACTATGGCTACACCTTC
TRBV6-1	-	-	TRBJ1-1	CASSTTFNTEAFF	TGTGCCAGCAGTACGACATTTAACACTGAAGCTTTCTTT
TRBV4-2	once	-	TRBJ2-7	CASSQDVTGPYEQYF	TGTGCCAGCAGCCAAGATGTAACAGGGCCCTACGAGCAGTACTTC
TRBV5-4	-	-	TRBJ1-1	CASSRGRERNTEAFF	TGTGCCAGCAGCAGAGGCAGGGAGAGGAACACTGAAGCTTTCTTT
TRBV14	-	-	TRBJ2-7	CASSQGLTPTYEQYF	TGTGCCAGCAGCCAAGGATTAACACCCACCTACGAGCAGTACTTC
TRBV4-1	few	TRBD1	TRBJ2-5	CASSQGNRGWETQYF	TGCGCCAGCAGCCAAGGGAACAGGGGCTGGGAGACCCAGTACTTC